This T cell receptor beta chain derives from a study of T cells after posttransplantation cyclophosphamide. This CDR3 comprises 15 residues. Germline loops: CDR1 MNHEY, CDR2 SVGAGI. With V trimmed by 6 bases and J by 4 bases, 3 bases remained unmatched. Only in-frame clones appear in the TCRdb table, and some are missing; sequencing was by immunoSEQ multiplex PCR. The sample yields 35,000 to 55,000 clones, without any singletons. Findings and limits, study-wide: TRB overlap between skin or GI tissue T cells and blood was limited. Recipient CMV seropositivity and CMV reactivation strongly tracked TRB clonality.

In the case of this clone: Its cognate antigen is unknown.

Peripheral blood was collected from the related graft donor on the marrow donation day. This rearrangement joins TRBV6-5 to TRBJ2-3; TRBD2 matches 14 bases. The clonotype originates from a man in his forties in good health, CMV-negative, and a related stem cell transplant donor. The sample was PBMCs. CDR3 coding DNA: TGTGCCAGCAGCCGGACTAGCGGGGGGCCAGATACGCAGTATTTT. This gives the protein CASSRTSGGPDTQYF.